The rows below give T cell receptor beta chains drawn from one sample of a study of vaccination and CD4 T cells after COVID-19. Their target antigens are unknown. Each CDR3 protein is one row after TCRdb ran MiXCR on the PCR reads. The sample consists of around 20,000 distinct CDR3 sequences, 60% of them appearing once. The sequenced sample was CD4+ T cells from blood, cultured in vitro, obtained after SARS-CoV-2 vaccination. The source of these receptors is a human donor who received a COVID-19 vaccine. Each CDR3 is given without its conserved first and last residue.

j_call v_call cdr3_aa
TRBJ1-1 TRBV4-2 ASSRVLAGGLNTEAF
TRBJ1-2 TRBV10-3 AISRDRGGYT
TRBJ1-4 TRBV7-9 ASSFPSGAEKLF
TRBJ1-6 TRBV6-1 ASQKDRTRSGDLH
TRBJ1-1 TRBV15 ATSRSTSNTEAF
TRBJ1-1 TRBV30 AWNPGLYTV
TRBJ1-1 TRBV19 ASSLLRDTEAF
TRBJ1-1 TRBV20-1 SARLGGENTEAF
TRBJ1-6 TRBV2 ASSADRGGSPLH
TRBJ2-5 TRBV7-7 ASRGTSFQETQY
TRBJ2-3 TRBV7-9 ASSLRRGGPDTQY
TRBJ1-2 TRBV29-1 SVDTGTGGQGGGYT
TRBJ1-2 TRBV6-1 ASRFTGGSYGYT
TRBJ2-5 TRBV2 ASRVELVRGTQY
TRBJ2-5 TRBV7-2 ASSLDVAGGGETQY
TRBJ1-1 TRBV4-2 ASSQDGRRGTEAF
TRBJ2-7 TRBV6-5 ASSSGDMIYEQY
TRBJ1-2 TRBV6-4 ASSPTAWTGGAVGGYT
TRBJ1-2 TRBV7-9 ASSPAAPSNYGYT
TRBJ2-3 TRBV7-9 ASSLGLSNTDTQY
TRBJ2-3 TRBV7-9 ASSLQRSTDTQY
TRBJ1-1 TRBV24-1 ATSDPIGSTEAF
TRBJ1-3 TRBV6-5 ASSSGSGNTIY
TRBJ1-6 TRBV6-5 ASSYASGGGNSPLH
TRBJ2-7 TRBV6-1 ASSPPGAGGPDEQY
TRBJ2-3 TRBV20-1 SSTTYTDTQY
TRBJ1-2 TRBV11-2 ASSLGAGIYGYT
TRBJ1-1 TRBV7-8 ASSLDRNTEAF
TRBJ1-5 TRBV5-1 ASSPTGRSNQPQH
TRBJ1-2 TRBV5-1 ASSLQGLNYGYT
TRBJ2-5 TRBV19 ASSIDLNQETQY
TRBJ2-3 TRBV20-1 SARVRGSTDTQY
TRBJ2-3 TRBV27 ASSPLSTDTQY
TRBJ1-3 TRBV6-1 ASSTLTGSGNTIY
TRBJ1-5 TRBV12-3/TRBV12-4 ASSLWGEGNQPQH
TRBJ1-2 TRBV6-1 ASGLGDDGYT
TRBJ1-1 TRBV10-3 AIRTGQGNTEAF
TRBJ1-2 TRBV5-4 ASRRQGGGYGYT
TRBJ2-7 TRBV6-1 ASRISTGTYEQY
TRBJ2-7 TRBV20-1 SAGREAGPWEQY
TRBJ2-7 TRBV6-1 ASSTGGEYEQY
TRBJ2-4 TRBV6-1 ASSGGLGSNIQY
TRBJ1-1 TRBV12-3/TRBV12-4 ASSPKNTEAF
TRBJ2-2 TRBV10-1 ASSDKERGLNTGELF
TRBJ2-3 TRBV7-9 ASTNQSRGGDADTQY
TRBJ1-6 TRBV6-1 ASTDRANSPLH
TRBJ2-3 TRBV2 ASRDTGTDTQY
TRBJ2-7 TRBV30 AWSVVLLDEQY
TRBJ1-3 TRBV6-5 ASSSPGLSGNTIY
TRBJ2-5 TRBV30 AWNPFQAGGPGETQY
TRBJ2-2 TRBV19 ASIDRVTGELF
TRBJ1-4 TRBV7-9 ASSAQYNEKLF
TRBJ1-2 TRBV30 AWSEGQNHGYT
TRBJ2-7 TRBV7-2 ASSSGAISYEQY
TRBJ1-2 TRBV12-3/TRBV12-4 ASSLVRSRGTDNPYGYT